Presented here are 31 T cell receptor beta chains from one specimen sequenced in a study of cytomegalovirus exposure and HLA in healthy donors. Both 60 Vbeta primers and 13 Jbeta primers went into the PCR. Some clones are missing from TCRdb's copy, which holds only in-frame ones; the method was immunoSEQ multiplex PCR. The sample shows some 180,000 clones, approximately 80% of them seen only once. Specimen: PBMCs. All receptors derive from a woman aged 25 to 39 in good health and CMV-seronegative.

This clone was detected only a few times. V and J are TRBV29-1 and TRBJ2-1; 10 bases are a match to TRBD2. Germline V gene lookup returns CDR1 SQVTM and CDR2 ANQGSEA. The CDR3 length is 15 residues. V was clipped by 5 bases and J by 4 bases; unmatched bases: 8. CDR3 loop: CSVPPLAGHYNEQFF. The CDR3 DNA sequence: TGCAGCGTTCCTCCACTAGCGGGGCATTACAATGAGCAGTTCTTC.

The chain joins TRBV7-8 to TRBJ2-5; 7 bases align to TRBD1. The length of the CDR3 is 15 residues. CDR1 is SGHVS, CDR2 FQNEAQ, per germline. Trimming cost V 5 bases and J 1 base; bases outside gene matches: 7. The DNA of the CDR3 is TGTGCCAGCAGCCCCAAACAGGGGTTCCAAGAGACCCAGTACTTC. Translation: CASSPKQGFQETQYF.

The V call is TRBV5-1, the J call TRBJ1-1, with 8 bases aligning to TRBD1. The germline gives CDR1 SGHRS, CDR2 YFSETQ. V was pared by 3 bases and J by 5 bases, with 9 bases of the junction left unmatched. CDR3 length equals 15 residues. CDR3 residues: CASSSRQGRRTEAFF. The CDR3 region has the DNA TGCGCCAGCAGCTCCCGACAGGGGAGGAGGACTGAAGCTTTCTTT.

This clone was seen once. The chain combines TRBV7-8 with TRBJ1-5; D not certain. The CDR3 runs to 13 residues. V lost 5 bases and J 11 bases, leaving 16 bases between the germline ends. Germline V lookup: CDR1 SGHVS, CDR2 FQNEAQ. DNA for the CDR3: TGTGCCAGCAGCGTTAGCGGGGATCGGGCCCAGCATTTT. It is translated as CASSVSGDRAQHF.

This clone was seen once. DNA of the CDR3: TGTGCCAGCAGCGTAGGAGGGACAGGCAATCAGCCCCAGCATTTT. Its protein is CASSVGGTGNQPQHF. The gene calls are TRBV9 and TRBJ1-5; 7 positions match TRBD1. CDR3 size: 15 residues. The germline V gene has CDR1 SGDLS and CDR2 YYNGEE. V shed 0 bases, J shed 2 bases, and the junction held 2 bases outside the gene matches. The whole variable domain, filled in from reference TRBV9 and TRBJ1-5, reads DSGVTQTPKHLITATGQRVTLRCSPRSGDLSVYWYQQSLDQGLQFLIQYYNGEERAKGNILERFSAQQFPDLHSELNLSSLELGDSALYFCASSVGGTGNQPQHFGDGTRLSIL.

The chain employs TRBV7-9 and TRBJ2-7, with no clear D. Germline CDR1 SEHNR, CDR2 FQNEAQ (reference sequence). CDR3 length: 15 amino acids. The V and J ends lost 5 bases and 3 bases respectively, with 17 bases between them. The CDR3 nucleotides read TGTGCCAGCAGCCCCCCCGGCTGGGCTATCTACGAGCAGTACTTC. Translated, it gives CASSPPGWAIYEQYF.

The chain links TRBV18 to TRBJ1-5, with 7 bases that match TRBD1. The V segment lost 6 bases and the J segment 1 base; nucleotides outside the gene matches: 12. CDR1 is KGHSH and CDR2 is LQKENI in the germline V gene. This CDR3 comprises 17 residues. The CDR3 spells CASSLKQGILSNQPQHF. CDR3 nucleotide sequence: TGTGCCAGCTCTCTTAAACAGGGGATATTGAGCAATCAGCCCCAGCATTTT.

The sample holds a few counts of this clone. The chain recombines TRBV18 with TRBJ1-2; D gene unclear. The V gene lost 0 bases and the J gene lost 3 bases, with 5 bases spanning the gap. This CDR3 region has 13 residues. Germline V gene sequence: CDR1 KGHSH, CDR2 LQKENI. This chain's CDR3 is CASSPPADYGYTF. CDR3 DNA: TGTGCCAGCTCACCACCGGCCGACTATGGCTACACCTTC.

V usage is TRBV19 and J usage is TRBJ2-1, with 9 bases fitting TRBD1. Germline loops: CDR1 LNHDA, CDR2 SQIVND (reference sequence). The CDR3 spans 16 residues. Trimming removed 4 bases from V and 1 base from J; junction bases left unmatched: 5. The CDR3 DNA sequence: TGTGCCAGTAGTACCTCCGGGACAGGGTCCTACAATGAGCAGTTCTTC. Encoded protein: CASSTSGTGSYNEQFF.

This chain links TRBV7-9 with TRBJ2-1; TRBD2 is a possible D gene (7 bases). Germline CDR1 SEHNR, CDR2 FQNEAQ (reference sequence). V lost 5 bases, J lost 7 bases, and 24 bases lay in between. The CDR3 loop spans 17 amino acids. This CDR3 is CASSLEMTGGPRNEQFF. The CDR3 DNA sequence: TGTGCCAGCAGCCTGGAGATGACCGGGGGGCCCAGGAATGAGCAGTTCTTC.

This clone was observed a handful of times. The chain is built from TRBV5-1 and TRBJ2-5, with 7 bases fitting TRBD2. Germline CDR1 and CDR2: SGHRS and YFSETQ. This CDR3 is built from 15 residues. With V trimmed by 5 bases and J by 5 bases, 12 bases remained unmatched. Written as DNA, the CDR3 is TGCGCCAGCAGTCGGGAGGACCCACCAGGGGAGACCCAGTACTTC. It encodes CASSREDPPGETQYF.

This clone was recorded only once. CDR3 sequence (DNA): TGCGCCAGTTATTCTAGCGGGGGACCACCAAGCACAGATACGCAGTATTTT. This gives the protein CASYSSGGPPSTDTQYF. This chain links TRBV5-1 with TRBJ2-3; 10 positions match TRBD2. The junction had 12 bases not matched to a gene; V was cut back by 8 bases and J by 0 bases. The V gene's germline CDR1 is SGHRS and CDR2 YFSETQ. The CDR3 runs to 17 residues.

This CDR3 reads CASSESTAGNEQFF. The CDR3 DNA follows: TGCGCCAGCAGTGAGTCGACCGCGGGAAATGAGCAGTTCTTC. The chain carries TRBV10-1 and TRBJ2-1; D is perhaps TRBD2 (6 bases). Germline CDR1 is WNHNN and CDR2 is SYGVQD (reference sequence). Trimming stripped 0 bases from V and 7 bases from J, with 10 bases between. The CDR3 has 14 residues.

The chain links TRBV5-1 to TRBJ2-7; TRBD1 matches 8 bases. Germline values: CDR1 SGHRS, CDR2 YFSETQ. The trim removed 9 bases at V and 5 bases at J, leaving 16 bases unmatched. CDR3 length: 15 residues. CDR3 residues: CATIIPGQAFDEQYF. CDR3 DNA: TGCGCCACTATAATACCGGGACAGGCGTTTGACGAGCAGTACTTC.

The rearrangement links TRBV7-2 to TRBJ1-1; TRBD1 matches at 8 bases. The germline V gene has CDR1 SGHTA and CDR2 FQGNSA. V gave up 3 bases and J gave up 10 bases; unmatched junction bases: 7. The CDR3 contains 13 residues. The CDR3: CASSLMGTGGAFF. The CDR3 DNA reads as TGTGCCAGCAGCTTGATGGGGACAGGCGGAGCTTTCTTT.

The DNA for the CDR3 is TGTGCCAGCAGTTTAAACGCCGGGACAGGGACTTATGAGCAGTTCTTC. Amino acids: CASSLNAGTGTYEQFF. The chain joins TRBV6-6 to TRBJ2-1, with 9 nucleotides matching TRBD1. V gave up 4 bases and J gave up 8 bases; unmatched junction bases: 12. This CDR3 has 16 amino acids. CDR1 is MNHNY and CDR2 is SVGAGI in the germline V gene (reference sequence).

This chain uses TRBV27 with TRBJ1-2, with 9 bases fitting TRBD1. V lost 3 bases and J lost 4; bases outside the gene matches: 9. Germline V gives CDR1 MNHEY, CDR2 SMNVEV (reference sequence). The CDR3 runs to 16 residues. The CDR3 DNA is TGTGCCAGCAGTTTTAGCTCGACAGGGGGATCCTATGGCTACACCTTC. It translates to CASSFSSTGGSYGYTF.

The chain combines TRBV10-3 with TRBJ1-1; D remains unclear. Germline assignment: CDR1 ENHRY and CDR2 SYGVKD. The V gene lost 7 bases and the J gene lost 8 bases, with 17 bases spanning the gap. The CDR3 totals 13 residues. The CDR3 protein is CAITPDREKEAFF. Here the CDR3 DNA reads TGTGCCATCACACCCGACCGGGAGAAAGAAGCTTTCTTT.

This chain connects TRBV18 to TRBJ1-1; D is ambiguous. The germline CDR1 and CDR2 sequences are KGHSH and LQKENI. The germline V and J ends were trimmed by 4 bases and 0 bases, with 9 bases remaining between them. The CDR3 is 14 amino acids. The DNA of the CDR3 is TGTGCCAGCTCACTACTAGACCTGAACACTGAAGCTTTCTTT. Its translation: CASSLLDLNTEAFF.

This clone was counted a few times. The chain carries TRBV7-9 and TRBJ2-2, with D hard to call. The germline V gene encodes CDR1 SEHNR and CDR2 FQNEAQ (reference sequence). The CDR3 runs to 14 residues. Trimming pared 2 bases from V and 4 bases from J, leaving 8 bases between. CDR3 sequence reads: CASSLSGGTGELFF. DNA of the CDR3: TGTGCCAGCAGCTTATCGGGTGGCACCGGGGAGCTGTTTTTT.

DNA for the CDR3: TGCGCCAGCCACTTCGGGGGGAGAGAGACCCAGTACTTC. It encodes CASHFGGRETQYF. The chain couples TRBV5-1 to TRBJ2-5; 7 nucleotides line up with TRBD2. V shed 7 bases, J shed 4 bases, and the junction held 7 bases outside the gene matches. The germline V gene encodes CDR1 SGHRS and CDR2 YFSETQ. The CDR3 spans 13 residues.

This chain joins TRBV5-4 and TRBJ2-1; 9 bases fit TRBD2. CDR1 SGHNT and CDR2 YYREEE come from the germline V gene (reference sequence). Unmatched junction bases numbered 8, after V lost 4 bases and J lost 0 bases. This CDR3 spans 17 amino acids. The CDR3 DNA follows: TGTGCCAGCAGCGCCGGACTAGCGCTGAGCTCCTACAATGAGCAGTTCTTC. This codes for CASSAGLALSSYNEQFF.

As DNA, the CDR3 is TGCGCCAGCAGTGAGGGAGTAGGCCACGAGCAGTACTTC. Translating gives CASSEGVGHEQYF. V gene TRBV10-1 combines with J gene TRBJ2-7; D remains unclear. The V gene lost 2 bases and the J gene lost 5 bases, with 10 bases spanning the gap. The CDR3 consists of 13 residues. Germline V lookup: CDR1 WNHNN, CDR2 SYGVQD (reference sequence).

V is TRBV29-1 and J is TRBJ1-1; D gene ambiguous. Looked up from germline, CDR1 is SQVTM and CDR2 is ANQGSEA. V was trimmed by 7 bases and J by 4 bases, leaving 19 bases between them. The CDR3 spans 14 residues. The CDR3: CSARTAPRGTEAFF. For the CDR3, the DNA is TGCAGCGCCCGAACTGCCCCCCGAGGCACTGAAGCTTTCTTT.

This rearrangement joins TRBV6-6 to TRBJ2-5; no clear D. CDR1 is MNHNY, CDR2 SVGAGI, per germline (reference sequence). The CDR3 totals 13 residues. V lost 4 bases, J lost 10 bases, and 16 bases lay in between. CDR3: CASSLTPGVDQYF. CDR3 coding DNA: TGTGCCAGCAGTTTGACCCCGGGTGTCGACCAGTACTTC.

Only one count was recorded for this clone. J is TRBJ1-5 and V is TRBV5-6, with TRBD1 identical over 10 bases. After removal of 0 bases from V and 4 bases from J, the junction contained 10 bases not matched to a gene. In germline, CDR1 is SGHDT, CDR2 YYEEEE. The CDR3 is made up of 18 amino acids. The CDR3, as DNA: TGTGCCAGCAGCTTGGCTTTAGGGGACAGGGGAACGAATCAGCCCCAGCATTTT. Its translation: CASSLALGDRGTNQPQHF.

The genes are TRBV25-1 and TRBJ2-3; D is undetermined. The CDR3 is 11 residues long. V lost 8 bases and J lost 5, with 8 bases in between. Germline CDR1 is MGHDK and CDR2 is SYGVNS. The CDR3 DNA follows: TGTGCCAGCGGTTCGGTAGATACGCAGTATTTT. This encodes CASGSVDTQYF.

This clone was seen only a few times. CDR3 in amino acids: CASSWGQGARAFF. CDR3 sequence (DNA): TGTGCCAGCAGCTGGGGACAGGGGGCAAGGGCTTTCTTT. The chain joins TRBV13 to TRBJ1-1, with 12 bases matching TRBD1. Germline-derived CDR1 and CDR2 are PRHDT and FYEKMQ (reference sequence). V dropped 4 bases and J dropped 11; count of bases not matched to a gene: 5. This CDR3 is built from 13 residues.

This clone has just a few counts. Written as DNA, the CDR3 is TGTGCCTGGAGCGATCAGCTACTAGAGGGCTACACCTTC. Its protein is CAWSDQLLEGYTF. The genes are TRBV30 and TRBJ1-2, with D unclear. V was pared by 3 bases and J by 8 bases, with 16 bases between. CDR1 is GTSNPN and CDR2 is SVGIG in the germline V gene (reference sequence). This CDR3 contains 13 residues.

This clone was counted once. The gene calls are TRBV7-7 and TRBJ2-1; 9 bases align to TRBD2. V shed 3 bases, J shed 2 bases, and the junction held 2 bases outside the gene matches. The CDR3 consists of 15 residues. Germline-derived CDR1 and CDR2 are SSHAT and FNYEAQ (reference sequence). This CDR3 reads CASSLGLATYNEQFF. The CDR3 coding sequence is TGTGCCAGCAGCTTGGGACTAGCCACCTACAATGAGCAGTTCTTC.

This clone was seen more than once but under ten times. The chain joins TRBV5-1 to TRBJ2-6, with 9 positions matching TRBD1. The V gene's germline CDR1 is SGHRS and CDR2 YFSETQ. The CDR3 runs 19 residues. V lost 4 bases, J lost 2 bases, and 13 bases stayed unmatched. CDR3 protein: CASSLAVTGGITGANVLTF. CDR3 nucleotides: TGCGCCAGCAGCCTGGCCGTGACAGGGGGGATAACTGGGGCCAACGTCCTGACTTTC. Together with reference TRBV5-1 and TRBJ2-6, the CDR3 gives the full variable domain: KAGVTQTPRYLIKTRGQQVTLSCSPISGHRSVSWYQQTPGQGLQFLFEYFSETQRNKGNFPGRFSGRQFSNSRSEMNVSTLELGDSALYLCASSLAVTGGITGANVLTFGAGSRLTVL.